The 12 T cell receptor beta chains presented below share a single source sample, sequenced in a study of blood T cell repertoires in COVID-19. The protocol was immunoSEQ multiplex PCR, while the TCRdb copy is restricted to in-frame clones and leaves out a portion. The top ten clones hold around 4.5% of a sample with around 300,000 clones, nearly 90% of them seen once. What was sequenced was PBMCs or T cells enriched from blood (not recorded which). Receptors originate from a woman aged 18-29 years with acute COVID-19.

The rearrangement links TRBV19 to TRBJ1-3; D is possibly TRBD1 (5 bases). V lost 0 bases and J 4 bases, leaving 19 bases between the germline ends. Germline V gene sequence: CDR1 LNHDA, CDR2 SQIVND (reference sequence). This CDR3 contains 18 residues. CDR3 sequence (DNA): TGTGCCAGTAGTATAGAGGTGGGGCGGATATCGGCGGGAAACACCATATATTTT. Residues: CASSIEVGRISAGNTIYF.

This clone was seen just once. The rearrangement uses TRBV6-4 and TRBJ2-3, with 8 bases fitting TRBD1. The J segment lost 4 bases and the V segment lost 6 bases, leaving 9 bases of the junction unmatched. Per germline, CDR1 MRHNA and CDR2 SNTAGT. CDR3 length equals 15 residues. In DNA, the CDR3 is TGTGCCAGCAGCACCGGACAGGGTGTATCAGATACGCAGTATTTT. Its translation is CASSTGQGVSDTQYF.

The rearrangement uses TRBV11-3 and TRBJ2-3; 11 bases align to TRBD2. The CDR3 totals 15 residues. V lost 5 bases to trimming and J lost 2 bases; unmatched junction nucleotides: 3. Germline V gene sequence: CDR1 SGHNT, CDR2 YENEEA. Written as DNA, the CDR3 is TGTGCCAGCAGCCTACTAGCGGGGGTCACAGATACGCAGTATTTT. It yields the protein CASSLLAGVTDTQYF.

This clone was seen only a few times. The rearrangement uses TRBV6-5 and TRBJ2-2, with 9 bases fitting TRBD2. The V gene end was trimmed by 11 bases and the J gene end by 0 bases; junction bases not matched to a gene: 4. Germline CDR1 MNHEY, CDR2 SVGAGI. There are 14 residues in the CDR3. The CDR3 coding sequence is TGTGCCTCACGGACTAGCGCGAACACCGGGGAGCTGTTTTTT. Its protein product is CASRTSANTGELFF.

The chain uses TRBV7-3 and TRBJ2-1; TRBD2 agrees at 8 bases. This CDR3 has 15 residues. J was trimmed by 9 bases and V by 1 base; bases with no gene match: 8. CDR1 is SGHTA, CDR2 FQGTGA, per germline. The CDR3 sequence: CASSLNGRGSSEQFF. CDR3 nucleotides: TGTGCCAGCAGCTTAAACGGGAGGGGATCTAGTGAGCAGTTCTTC.

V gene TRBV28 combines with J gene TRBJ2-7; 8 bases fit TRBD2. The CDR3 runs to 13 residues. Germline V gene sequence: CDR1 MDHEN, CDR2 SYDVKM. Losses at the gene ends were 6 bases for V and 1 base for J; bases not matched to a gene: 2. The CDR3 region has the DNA TGTGCCAGCAGCACGGGGGGGTCCTACGAGCAGTACTTC. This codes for CASSTGGSYEQYF.

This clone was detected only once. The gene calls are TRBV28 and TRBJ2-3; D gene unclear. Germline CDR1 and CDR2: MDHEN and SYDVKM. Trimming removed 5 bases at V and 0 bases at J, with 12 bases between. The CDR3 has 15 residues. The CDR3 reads CASSGALSSTDTQYF. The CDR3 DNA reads TGTGCCAGCAGTGGAGCTCTGTCTAGCACAGATACGCAGTATTTT. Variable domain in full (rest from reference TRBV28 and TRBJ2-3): DVKVTQSSRYLVKRTGEKVFLECVQDMDHENMFWYRQDPGLGLRLIYFSYDVKMKEKGDIPEGYSVSREKKERFSLILESASTNQTSMYLCASSGALSSTDTQYFGPGTRLTVL.

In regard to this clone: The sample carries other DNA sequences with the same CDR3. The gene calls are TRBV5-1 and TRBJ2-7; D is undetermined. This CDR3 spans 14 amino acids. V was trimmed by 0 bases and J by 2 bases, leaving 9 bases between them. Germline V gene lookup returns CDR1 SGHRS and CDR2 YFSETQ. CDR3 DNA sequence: TGCGCCAGCAGCTTGGCCGGCGGAACCTACGAGCAGTACTTC. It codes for CASSLAGGTYEQYF.

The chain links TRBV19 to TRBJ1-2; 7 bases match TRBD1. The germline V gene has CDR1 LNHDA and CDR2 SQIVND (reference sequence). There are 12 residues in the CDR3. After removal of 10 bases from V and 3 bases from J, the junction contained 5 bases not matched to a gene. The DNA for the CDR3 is TGTGCCACCACCGACAGGGACTATGGCTACACCTTC. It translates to CATTDRDYGYTF. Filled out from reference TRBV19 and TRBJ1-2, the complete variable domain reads DGGITQSPKYLFRKEGQNVTLSCEQNLNHDAMYWYRQDPGQGLRLIYYSQIVNDFQKGDIAEGYSVSREKKESFPLTVTSAQKNPTAFYLCATTDRDYGYTFGSGTRLTVV.

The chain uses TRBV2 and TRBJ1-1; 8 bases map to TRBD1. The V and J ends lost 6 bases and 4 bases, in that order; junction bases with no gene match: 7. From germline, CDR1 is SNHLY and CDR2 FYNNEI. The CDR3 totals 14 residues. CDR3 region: CASRQGQGITEAFF. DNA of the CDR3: TGTGCCAGCAGGCAAGGACAGGGAATCACTGAAGCTTTCTTT.

The DNA of the CDR3 is TGTGCCAGCAGTCCCCCGACAGGGTCCGAGCAGTACTTC. Translating gives CASSPPTGSEQYF. The chain links TRBV28 to TRBJ2-7; 7 nucleotides align to TRBD1. CDR3 length: 13 amino acids. Germline values: CDR1 MDHEN, CDR2 SYDVKM. V was pared by 5 bases and J by 6 bases, with 7 bases of the junction left unmatched.

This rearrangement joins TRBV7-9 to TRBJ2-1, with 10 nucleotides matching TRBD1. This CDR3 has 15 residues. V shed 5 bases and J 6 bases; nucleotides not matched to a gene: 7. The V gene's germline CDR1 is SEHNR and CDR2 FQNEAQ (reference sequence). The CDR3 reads CASSAGQGIGNEQFF. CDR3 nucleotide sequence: TGTGCCAGCAGCGCGGGACAGGGGATAGGCAATGAGCAGTTCTTC.